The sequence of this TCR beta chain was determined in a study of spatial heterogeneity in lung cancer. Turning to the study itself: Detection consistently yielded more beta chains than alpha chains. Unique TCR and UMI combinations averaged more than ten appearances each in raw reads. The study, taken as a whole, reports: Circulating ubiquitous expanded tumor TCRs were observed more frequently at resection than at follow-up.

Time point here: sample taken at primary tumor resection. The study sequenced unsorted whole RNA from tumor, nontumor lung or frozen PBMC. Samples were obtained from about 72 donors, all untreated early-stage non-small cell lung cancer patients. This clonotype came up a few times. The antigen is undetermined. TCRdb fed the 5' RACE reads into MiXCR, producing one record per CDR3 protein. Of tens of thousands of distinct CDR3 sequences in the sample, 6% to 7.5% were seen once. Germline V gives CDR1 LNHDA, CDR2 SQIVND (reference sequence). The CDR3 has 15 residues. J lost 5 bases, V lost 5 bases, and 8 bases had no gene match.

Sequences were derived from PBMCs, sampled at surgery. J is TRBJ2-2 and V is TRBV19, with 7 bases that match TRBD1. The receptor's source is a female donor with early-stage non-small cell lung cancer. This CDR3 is CASSLRQGGTGELFF. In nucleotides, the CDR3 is TGTGCCAGTAGTCTCCGACAGGGCGGAACCGGGGAGCTGTTTTTT.